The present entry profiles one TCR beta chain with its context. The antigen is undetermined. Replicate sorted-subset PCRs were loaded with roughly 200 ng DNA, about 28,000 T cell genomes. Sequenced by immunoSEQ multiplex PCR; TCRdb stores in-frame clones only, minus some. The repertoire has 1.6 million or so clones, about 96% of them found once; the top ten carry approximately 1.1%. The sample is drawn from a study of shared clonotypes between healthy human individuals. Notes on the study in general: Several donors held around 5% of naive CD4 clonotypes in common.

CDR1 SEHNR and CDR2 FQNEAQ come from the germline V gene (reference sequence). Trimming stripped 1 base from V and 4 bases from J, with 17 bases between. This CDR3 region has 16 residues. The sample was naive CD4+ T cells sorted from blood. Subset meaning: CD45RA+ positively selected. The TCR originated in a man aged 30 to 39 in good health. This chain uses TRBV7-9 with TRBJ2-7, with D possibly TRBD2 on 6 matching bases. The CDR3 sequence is CASSLGTFGGRYEQYF. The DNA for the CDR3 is TGTGCCAGCAGCTTAGGGACCTTTGGGGGGAGGTACGAGCAGTACTTC.